Listed here is a single T cell receptor (beta chain). The data are from a study of technical replicates of blood from a few donors. The table came from immunoSEQ multiplex PCR; TCRdb's copy has only in-frame clones and leaves some out. The data show over 55,000 clones, approximately 96% seen once. Germline V gene lookup returns CDR1 MDHEN and CDR2 SYDVKM. Trimming pared 5 bases from V and 2 bases from J, leaving 13 bases between. There are 16 residues in the CDR3. The sequence was collected from a human donor in good health. J is TRBJ2-6 and V is TRBV28, with D tentatively TRBD2 (7 bases). The sequenced sample was T cells isolated from PBMCs. CDR3 bases: TGTGCCAGCAGTGGGGGGGGCGTCCCTGGGGCCAACGTCCTGACTTTC. It translates to CASSGGGVPGANVLTF.